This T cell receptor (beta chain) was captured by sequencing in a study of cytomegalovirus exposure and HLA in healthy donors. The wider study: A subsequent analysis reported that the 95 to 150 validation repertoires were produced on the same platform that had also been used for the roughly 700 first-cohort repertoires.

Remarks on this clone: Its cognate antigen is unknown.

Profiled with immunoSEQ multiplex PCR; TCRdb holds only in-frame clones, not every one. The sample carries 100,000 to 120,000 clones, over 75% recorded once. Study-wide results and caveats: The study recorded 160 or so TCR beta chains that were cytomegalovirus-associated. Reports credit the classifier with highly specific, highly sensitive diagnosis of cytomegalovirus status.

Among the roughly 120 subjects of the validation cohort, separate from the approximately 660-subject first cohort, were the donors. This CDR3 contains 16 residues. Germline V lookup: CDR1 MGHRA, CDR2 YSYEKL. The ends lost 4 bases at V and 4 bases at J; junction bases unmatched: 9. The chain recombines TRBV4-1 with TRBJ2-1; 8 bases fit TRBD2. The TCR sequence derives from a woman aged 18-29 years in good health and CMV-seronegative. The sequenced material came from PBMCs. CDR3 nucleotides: TGCGCCAGCAGCCGAGCGGGCGGGGGGCTTTACAATGAGCAGTTCTTC. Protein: CASSRAGGGLYNEQFF.